This passage covers 4 T cell receptor beta chains from one sample sequenced in a study of blood T cell repertoires in COVID-19 (TCRdb year 2020). Libraries were made using the immunoSEQ multiplex PCR assay. TCRdb took this table from immuneACCESS and kept in-frame rearrangements with V and J called. Such tables lack part of the clones; where checked against another copy, unresolved V genes explain under half of the gap, and the rest is unexplained. This sample is represented by 90,000 to 130,000 clones; around 90% of them were singletons. The top ten clones comprise roughly 3.3% of the sample. The specimen sequenced was peripheral blood. The receptor set was obtained from a woman between 50 and 59 years old with acute or convalescent COVID-19.

The chain links TRBV15 to TRBJ1-3; D unclear. The V and J ends lost 1 base and 3 bases respectively, with 10 bases between them. The germline gives CDR1 LNHNV, CDR2 YYDKDF (reference sequence). This CDR3 comprises 15 residues. The CDR3 sequence: CATSRVSGVGNTIYF. DNA of the CDR3: TGTGCCACCAGCAGAGTATCCGGGGTTGGAAACACCATATATTTT.

This chain links TRBV15 with TRBJ2-7; tentatively, D is TRBD1 (5 bases). Germline V gene sequence: CDR1 LNHNV, CDR2 YYDKDF (reference sequence). The CDR3 sequence is 16 residues long. V was cut by 0 bases and J by 3 bases, with 15 bases left in between. CDR3 residues: CATSRDRLSGYYEQYF. CDR3 nucleotide sequence: TGTGCCACCAGCAGAGATAGGTTGTCAGGGTACTACGAGCAGTACTTC.

There are a few counts of this clone. The chain links TRBV19 to TRBJ1-2; the D is unclear. The length of the CDR3 is 14 residues. Germline lookup yields CDR1 LNHDA and CDR2 SQIVND (reference sequence). V lost 3 bases to trimming and J lost 6 bases, with 14 bases between them. CDR3 DNA: TGTGCCAGTAGTATCCTACTAGAAGGGAATGGCTACACCTTC. This translates into CASSILLEGNGYTF.

The rearrangement uses TRBV4-1 and TRBJ1-5; D might be TRBD1 (5 bases). Trimming removed 0 bases at V and 3 bases at J, with 12 bases between. The CDR3 spans 16 residues. Germline-derived CDR1 and CDR2 are MGHRA and YSYEKL. The CDR3 protein is CASSQDEAGLNQPQHF. CDR3 nucleotides: TGCGCCAGCAGCCAAGATGAGGCAGGGCTCAATCAGCCCCAGCATTTT.